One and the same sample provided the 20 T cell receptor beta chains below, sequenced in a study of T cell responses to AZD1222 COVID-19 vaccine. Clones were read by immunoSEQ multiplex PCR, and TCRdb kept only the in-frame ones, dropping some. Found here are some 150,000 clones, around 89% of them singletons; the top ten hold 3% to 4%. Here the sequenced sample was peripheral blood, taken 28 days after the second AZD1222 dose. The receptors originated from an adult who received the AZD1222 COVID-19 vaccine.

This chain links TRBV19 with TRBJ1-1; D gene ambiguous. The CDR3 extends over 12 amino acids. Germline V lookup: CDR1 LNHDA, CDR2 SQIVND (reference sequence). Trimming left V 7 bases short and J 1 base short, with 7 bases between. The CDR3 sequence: CASKVGNTEAFF. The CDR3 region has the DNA TGTGCCAGTAAGGTAGGGAACACTGAAGCTTTCTTT.

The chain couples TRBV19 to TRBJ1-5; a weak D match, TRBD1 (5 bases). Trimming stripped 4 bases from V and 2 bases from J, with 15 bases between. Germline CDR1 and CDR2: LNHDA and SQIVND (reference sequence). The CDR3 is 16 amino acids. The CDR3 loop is CASSTGGGDRNQPQHF. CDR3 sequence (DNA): TGTGCCAGTAGTACTGGGGGTGGGGACCGCAATCAGCCCCAGCATTTT.

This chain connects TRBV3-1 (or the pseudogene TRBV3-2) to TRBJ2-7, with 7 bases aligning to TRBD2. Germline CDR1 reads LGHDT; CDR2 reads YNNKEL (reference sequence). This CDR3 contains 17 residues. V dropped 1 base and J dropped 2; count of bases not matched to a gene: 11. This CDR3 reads CASSQAVEGGPPYEQYF. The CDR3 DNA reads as TGTGCCAGCAGCCAAGCGGTCGAGGGAGGGCCTCCCTACGAGCAGTACTTC.

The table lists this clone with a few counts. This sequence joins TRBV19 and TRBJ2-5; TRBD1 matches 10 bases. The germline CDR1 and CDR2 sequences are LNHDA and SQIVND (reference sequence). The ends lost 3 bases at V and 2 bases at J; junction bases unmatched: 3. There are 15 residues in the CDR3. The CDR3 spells CASSIGQGVQETQYF. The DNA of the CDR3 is TGTGCCAGTAGTATCGGACAGGGGGTTCAAGAGACCCAGTACTTC.

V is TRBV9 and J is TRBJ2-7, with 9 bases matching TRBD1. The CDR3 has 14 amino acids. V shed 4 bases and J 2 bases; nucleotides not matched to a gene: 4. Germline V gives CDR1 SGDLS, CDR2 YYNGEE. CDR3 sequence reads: CASSWGTGTYEQYF. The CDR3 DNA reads TGTGCCAGCAGCTGGGGGACAGGGACCTACGAGCAGTACTTC.

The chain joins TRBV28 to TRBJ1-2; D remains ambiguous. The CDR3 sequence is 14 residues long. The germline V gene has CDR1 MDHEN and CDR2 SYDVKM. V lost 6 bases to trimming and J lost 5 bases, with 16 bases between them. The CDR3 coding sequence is TGTGCCAGCAGCGAAGGGCAAGGATTGTATGGCTACACCTTC. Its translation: CASSEGQGLYGYTF.

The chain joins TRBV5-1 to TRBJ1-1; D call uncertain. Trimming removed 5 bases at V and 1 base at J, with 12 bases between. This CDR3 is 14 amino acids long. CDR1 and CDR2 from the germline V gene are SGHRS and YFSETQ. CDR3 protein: CASRPGRSNTEAFF. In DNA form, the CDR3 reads TGCGCCAGCAGACCCGGACGGTCGAACACTGAAGCTTTCTTT.

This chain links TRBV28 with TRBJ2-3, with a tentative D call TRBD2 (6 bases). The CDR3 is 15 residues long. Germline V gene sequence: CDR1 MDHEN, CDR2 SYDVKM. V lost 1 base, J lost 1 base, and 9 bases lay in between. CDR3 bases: TGTGCCAGCAGTTTATCGGGCGGGGGCACAGATACGCAGTATTTT. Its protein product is CASSLSGGGTDTQYF.

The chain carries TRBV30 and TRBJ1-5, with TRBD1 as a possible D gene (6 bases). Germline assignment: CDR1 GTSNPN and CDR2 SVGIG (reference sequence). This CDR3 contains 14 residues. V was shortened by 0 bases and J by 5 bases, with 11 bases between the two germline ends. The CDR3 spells CAWSVGAGDQPQHF. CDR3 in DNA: TGTGCCTGGAGTGTAGGGGCAGGGGATCAGCCCCAGCATTTT.

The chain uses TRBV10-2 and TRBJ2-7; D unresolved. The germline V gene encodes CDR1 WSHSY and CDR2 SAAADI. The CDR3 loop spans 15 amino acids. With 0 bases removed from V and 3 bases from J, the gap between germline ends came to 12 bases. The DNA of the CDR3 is TGCGCCAGCAGTGAGTCGAAGGGCGGATTCTACGAGCAGTACTTC. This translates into CASSESKGGFYEQYF.

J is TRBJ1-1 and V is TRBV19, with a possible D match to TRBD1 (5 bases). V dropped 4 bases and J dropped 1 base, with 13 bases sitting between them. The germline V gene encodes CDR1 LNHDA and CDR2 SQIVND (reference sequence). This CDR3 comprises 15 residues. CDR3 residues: CASSKRQNSNTEAFF. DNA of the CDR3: TGTGCCAGTAGTAAACGACAGAACTCGAACACTGAAGCTTTCTTT.

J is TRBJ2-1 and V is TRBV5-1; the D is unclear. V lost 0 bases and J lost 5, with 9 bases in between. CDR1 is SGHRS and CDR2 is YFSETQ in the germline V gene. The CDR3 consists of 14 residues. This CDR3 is CASSLAGVDNEQFF. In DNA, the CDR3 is TGCGCCAGCAGCTTGGCCGGAGTAGACAATGAGCAGTTCTTC.

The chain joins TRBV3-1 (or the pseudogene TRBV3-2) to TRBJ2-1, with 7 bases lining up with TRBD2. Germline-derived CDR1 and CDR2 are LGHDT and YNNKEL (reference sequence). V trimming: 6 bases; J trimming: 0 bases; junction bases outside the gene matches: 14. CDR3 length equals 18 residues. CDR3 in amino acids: CASRQRHAPGGSYNEQFF. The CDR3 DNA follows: TGTGCCAGCAGACAAAGACATGCCCCGGGGGGCTCCTACAATGAGCAGTTCTTC.

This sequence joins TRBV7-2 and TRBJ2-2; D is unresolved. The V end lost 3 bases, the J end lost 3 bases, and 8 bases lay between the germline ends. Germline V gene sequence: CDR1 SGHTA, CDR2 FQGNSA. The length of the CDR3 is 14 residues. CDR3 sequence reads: CASSFVMDTGELFF. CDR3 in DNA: TGTGCCAGCAGCTTTGTAATGGACACCGGGGAGCTGTTTTTT.

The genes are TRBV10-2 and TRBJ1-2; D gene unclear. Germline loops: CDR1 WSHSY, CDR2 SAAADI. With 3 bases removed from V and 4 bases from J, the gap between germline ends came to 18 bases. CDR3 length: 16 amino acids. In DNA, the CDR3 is TGCGCCAGCAGTGATTCGATCTCCTCGCCCCCCTATGGCTACACCTTC. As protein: CASSDSISSPPYGYTF.

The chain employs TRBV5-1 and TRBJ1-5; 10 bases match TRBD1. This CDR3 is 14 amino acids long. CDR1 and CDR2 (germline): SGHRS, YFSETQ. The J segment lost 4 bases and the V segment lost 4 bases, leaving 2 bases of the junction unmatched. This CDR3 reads CASSAGQGNQPQHF. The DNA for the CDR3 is TGCGCCAGCAGCGCGGGACAGGGGAATCAGCCCCAGCATTTT.

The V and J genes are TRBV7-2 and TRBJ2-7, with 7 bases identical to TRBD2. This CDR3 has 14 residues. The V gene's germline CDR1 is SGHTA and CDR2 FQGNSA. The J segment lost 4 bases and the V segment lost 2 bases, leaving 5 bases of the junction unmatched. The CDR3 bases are TGTGCCAGCAGCTTATCTAGCGGTTATTACGAGCAGTACTTC. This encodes CASSLSSGYYEQYF.

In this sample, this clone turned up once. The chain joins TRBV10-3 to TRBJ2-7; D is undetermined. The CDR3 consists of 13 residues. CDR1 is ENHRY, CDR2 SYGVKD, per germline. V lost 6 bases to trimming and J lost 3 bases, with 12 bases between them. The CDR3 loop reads CAISANTDYEQYF. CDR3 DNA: TGTGCCATCAGCGCCAACACAGACTACGAGCAGTACTTC.

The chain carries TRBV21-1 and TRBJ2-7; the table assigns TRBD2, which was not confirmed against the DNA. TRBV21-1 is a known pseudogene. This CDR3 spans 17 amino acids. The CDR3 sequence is CASSSGMLAGSAYEQYF. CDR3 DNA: TGTGCCAGCAGCAGCGGGATGCTAGCGGGATCGGCCTACGAGCAGTACTTC.

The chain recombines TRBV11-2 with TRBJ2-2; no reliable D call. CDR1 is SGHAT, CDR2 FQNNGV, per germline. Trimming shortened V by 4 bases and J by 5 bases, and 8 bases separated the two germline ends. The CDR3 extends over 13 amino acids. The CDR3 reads CASSWMGTGELFF. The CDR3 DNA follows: TGTGCCAGCAGCTGGATGGGGACCGGGGAGCTGTTTTTT.